This is a list of T cell receptor beta chains from one sample in a study of CD8+ T cells in alopecia areata. Data came from immunoSEQ multiplex PCR; TCRdb stores just in-frame clones and leaves some out. The sample holds under 200,000 clones, 60% seen once. The material sequenced was CD4+ T cells sorted from blood, taken at week 24, from a patient treated with tofacitinib. Every receptor here comes from a human donor with alopecia areata. CDR3s include the opening cysteine and the closing phenylalanine or tryptophan. The D gene is left open where the match is weak. A row's size may be missing; if present it is once, few, many or a size class.

V	size	D	J	DNA	CDR3
TRBV2	few	-	TRBJ2-7	TGTGCCAGCATGAGACAGCTTTCCTACGAGCAGTACTTC	CASMRQLSYEQYF
TRBV30	-	TRBD2	TRBJ2-7	TGTGCCTGGAGACAACCATCGGGGGGGACCTACGAGCAGTACTTC	CAWRQPSGGTYEQYF
TRBV5-1	-	-	TRBJ1-1	TGCGCCAGCAGCTTGGGACAGGAAGCTTTCTTT	CASSLGQEAFF
TRBV6-1	-	TRBD1	TRBJ2-5	TGTGCCATCTCTCCCTTGGGACAGGGACAAGAGACCCAGTACTTC	CAISPLGQGQETQYF
TRBV14	-	-	TRBJ2-5	TGTGCCAGCAGCATAACCGGGCGGCGAGGGGAGACCCAGTACTTC	CASSITGRRGETQYF
TRBV12-5	-	-	TRBJ1-2	TGTGCTAGTGGTTTGCTGGGTCGCTATGGCTACACCTTC	CASGLLGRYGYTF
TRBV4-1	-	-	TRBJ1-6	TGCGCCAGCAGCCAGCAGGAAAATAATTCACCCCTCCACTTT	CASSQQENNSPLHF
TRBV25-1	-	-	TRBJ2-4	TGTGCCAGCAAAGGCACAGGGCAAAACATTCAGTACTTC	CASKGTGQNIQYF
TRBV5-1	few	-	TRBJ2-3	TGCGCCAGCAGCTTGGCAGGGATGGTAGATACGCAGTATTTT	CASSLAGMVDTQYF
TRBV9	-	-	TRBJ1-1	TGTGCCAGCAGCCCGCCAACCGGGGGCACTGAAGCTTTCTTT	CASSPPTGGTEAFF
TRBV4-2	-	-	TRBJ1-5	TGTGCCAGCAGCCAAGGGAAGGGCAATCAGCCCCAGCATTTT	CASSQGKGNQPQHF
TRBV18	-	TRBD1	TRBJ1-6	TGTGCCAGCTCGCCGAGGACAGGACGGAATTCACCCCTCCACTTT	CASSPRTGRNSPLHF
TRBV30	-	-	TRBJ1-2	TGTGCCTGGAGTATAAAGGGGACCTATGGCTACACCTTC	CAWSIKGTYGYTF
TRBV29-1	-	-	TRBJ2-5	TGCAGCGTGGGGGCGAGGATGAGAGAGACCCAGTACTTC	CSVGARMRETQYF
TRBV19	few	-	TRBJ1-3	TGTGCCAGTAGTCGCGTTGCTGGGCAGAACTCTGGAAACACCATATATTTT	CASSRVAGQNSGNTIYF
TRBV23-1	once	-	TRBJ2-7	TGCGCCAGCAGTCTCGCTCAAGAGGGGCAGTACTTC	CASSLAQEGQYF